One and the same sample provided the 11 T cell receptor beta chains below, sequenced in a study of spatial heterogeneity in lung cancer. Findings and caveats of the study: Counts of expanded alpha and beta TCRs within tumors tracked the tumor nonsynonymous mutation count.

MiXCR, run by TCRdb on the 5' RACE reads, gives a single entry per CDR3 protein. Of approximately 11,000 distinct CDR3 sequences listed, around 8% are singletons. These receptors have no identified antigens. This sample's time point: sample taken at primary tumor resection. The sample consisted of lung tumor tissue, taken at surgery. These receptors originate from a female donor with early-stage non-small cell lung cancer.

This clonotype was recorded at least ten times. The V call is TRBV6-1, the J call TRBJ1-2; 9 positions agree with TRBD1. The V segment lost 7 bases and the J segment 7 bases; nucleotides outside the gene matches: 13. The CDR3 has 15 residues. Germline V gene lookup returns CDR1 MNHNS and CDR2 SASEGT. The CDR3 region has the DNA TGTGCCAGCACCCAAAATCCACAGGGGGCTAGTGGCTACACCTTC. Translating it yields CASTQNPQGASGYTF.

In regard to this clonotype: The CDR3 carries no conserved terminal phenylalanine or tryptophan, so it likely arises from a read error. The V and J genes are TRBV7-2 and TRBJ1-6; tentative D call: TRBD1 (6 bases). Germline V gene sequence: CDR1 SGHTA, CDR2 FQGNSA. The V gene lost 2 bases and the J gene lost 8 bases, with 10 bases spanning the gap. The CDR3 totals 14 residues. CDR3: CASSLRQADSPLHV. The CDR3 DNA sequence: TGTGCCAGCAGCTTACGACAGGCAGATTCACCCCTCCACGTT.

Relative to its sample, this clonotype is medium-sized. The chain has TRBV12-3 or TRBV12-4 and TRBJ1-6; 9 bases are a match to TRBD1. The CDR3 has 14 residues. Germline trimming cut 6 bases from V and 10 bases from J; bases unmatched to any gene: 7. The CDR3 loop is CASRRDRAGSPLHF. The CDR3 nucleotides read TGTGCCAGCAGACGGGACAGGGCAGGCTCACCCCTCCACTTT.

By sample share, this clonotype is medium-sized. This chain links TRBV12-3 or TRBV12-4 with TRBJ1-1; 7 bases fit TRBD1. J gave up 6 bases and V 2 bases, and 3 bases lay outside the gene matches. This CDR3 region has 13 residues. The CDR3 is CASSLKGAAEAFF. For the CDR3, the DNA is TGTGCCAGCAGTTTAAAGGGGGCAGCTGAAGCTTTCTTT.

This clonotype rates as medium-sized (0.01 to 0.1%). The chain uses TRBV5-4 and TRBJ2-2; 9 bases align to TRBD1. Per germline, CDR1 SGHNT and CDR2 YYREEE (reference sequence). This CDR3 has 16 amino acids. J was trimmed by 1 base and V by 4 bases; bases with no gene match: 5. DNA of the CDR3: TGTGCCAGCAGCCAACGGGGACAGGGGAACACCGGGGAGCTGTTTTTT. This sequence encodes CASSQRGQGNTGELFF.

This clonotype has a count of ten or more. The chain couples TRBV4-3 to TRBJ2-1; 11 positions match TRBD1. The V segment lost 2 bases and the J segment 6 bases; nucleotides outside the gene matches: 3. CDR3 size: 15 residues. Germline V lookup: CDR1 LGHNA, CDR2 YSLEER. CDR3 bases: TGCGCCAGCAGCCAATCGGGACAGGGGGGCAATGAGCAGTTCTTC. Amino acid sequence: CASSQSGQGGNEQFF.

This clonotype was seen ten or more times. The chain uses TRBV2 and TRBJ1-1, with D possibly being TRBD1 (5 bases). This CDR3 spans 13 amino acids. V lost 4 bases and J lost 5, with 11 bases in between. Germline-derived CDR1 and CDR2 are SNHLY and FYNNEI. The CDR3 coding sequence is TGTGCCAGCAGTGTTCAGGGAAGGACTGAAGCTTTCTTT. It is translated as CASSVQGRTEAFF.

V gene TRBV7-2 combines with J gene TRBJ1-2, with 9 nucleotides matching TRBD1. The ends lost 5 bases at V and 4 bases at J; junction bases unmatched: 8. The V gene's germline CDR1 is SGHTA and CDR2 FQGNSA. The CDR3 totals 15 residues. Here the CDR3 reads CASSLTGGAIYGYTF. The CDR3 DNA reads as TGTGCCAGCAGCCTTACAGGGGGCGCGATCTATGGCTACACCTTC. The variable domain in full, completed from reference TRBV7-2 and TRBJ1-2, reads GAGVSQSPSNKVTEKGKDVELRCDPISGHTALYWYRQSLGQGLEFLIYFQGNSAPDKSGLPSDRFSAERTGGSVSTLTIQRTQQEDSAVYLCASSLTGGAIYGYTFGSGTRLTVV.

V gene TRBV5-1 combines with J gene TRBJ2-3; D is unresolved. The CDR3 has 14 amino acids. Germline V gene data show CDR1 as SGHRS and CDR2 as YFSETQ. Trimming left V 2 bases short and J 1 base short, with 8 bases between. For the CDR3, the DNA is TGCGCCAGCAGCTTCAATGGAGGCACAGATACGCAGTATTTT. Its protein is CASSFNGGTDTQYF.

In its sample, this clonotype is medium-sized. This CDR3 is CSASATDTQYF. DNA for the CDR3: TGCAGTGCAAGCGCCACAGATACGCAGTATTTT. The genes are TRBV20-1 and TRBJ2-3, with D uncertain. CDR3 length: 11 residues. The V end was cut by 6 bases, the J end by 2 bases, with 6 bases between. In germline, CDR1 is DFQATT, CDR2 SNEGSKA (reference sequence).

This clonotype is judged medium-sized (0.01 to 0.1%). This chain uses TRBV5-8 with TRBJ1-5; 7 nucleotides agree with TRBD1. Germline loops: CDR1 SGHTS, CDR2 YDEGEE. This CDR3 is 15 amino acids long. The junction had 11 bases not matched to a gene; V was cut back by 4 bases and J by 7 bases. The DNA for the CDR3 is TGTGCCAGCAGCAAAGGGACAGCTGCTCGACAGCCCCAGCATTTT. It encodes CASSKGTAARQPQHF.